This T cell receptor beta chain stems from a study of cytomegalovirus exposure and HLA in healthy donors. Both 60 Vbeta primers and 13 Jbeta primers went into the PCR. The data were produced by immunoSEQ multiplex PCR, yet TCRdb's version contains in-frame clones alone and is incomplete. The repertoire has fewer than 120,000 clones, roughly 84% of them found once; the top ten carry about 6.8%. Comments on this clone: The antigen remains undetermined.

Overall study results and limits: In an earlier analysis, about 87% or about 30%: the productive usage of most TCR beta V segments. Later analysis demonstrated an association between a missense DCLRE1C variant and TCR beta V- and J-gene trimming.

The receptor was isolated from a man aged 25-45 years in good health and CMV-seropositive. Specimen: PBMCs.

CDR3 protein: CAWSVAGGYNEQFF. The CDR3 nucleotides are TGTGCCTGGAGTGTAGCGGGGGGATACAATGAGCAGTTCTTC. This chain links TRBV30 with TRBJ2-1; 9 bases align to TRBD2. The CDR3 is made up of 14 amino acids. From germline, CDR1 is GTSNPN and CDR2 SVGIG (reference sequence). With V trimmed by 0 bases and J by 4 bases, 1 base remained unmatched. The full variable domain, its missing parts supplied by reference TRBV30 and TRBJ2-1, is SQTIHQWPATLVQPVGSPLSLECTVEGTSNPNLYWYRQAAGRGLQLLFYSVGIGQISSEVPQNLSASRPQDRQFILSSKKLLLSDSGFYLCAWSVAGGYNEQFFGPGTRLTVL.